Below, 3 T cell receptor beta chains from the same sample are listed, as sequenced in a study of blood T cell repertoires in COVID-19. Repertoires were generated with immunoSEQ multiplex PCR, while TCRdb's copy carries only in-frame clones and drops some. The sample includes 200,000 to 300,000 clones, 70% to 85% of them seen just once. Sequences were obtained from peripheral blood. The receptors derive from a man between 40 and 49 years old who had recovered from COVID-19.

This clone showed up just once. The chain combines TRBV5-1 with TRBJ2-1; D ambiguous. V lost 2 bases, J lost 0 bases, and 9 bases lay in between. The CDR3 covers 15 residues. Germline values: CDR1 SGHRS, CDR2 YFSETQ. This CDR3 is CASSFSLSSYNEQFF. CDR3 coding DNA: TGCGCCAGCAGCTTTAGCCTTAGCTCCTACAATGAGCAGTTCTTC.

The sample holds a few counts of this clone. The gene calls are TRBV12-3 or TRBV12-4 and TRBJ2-7; 8 positions match TRBD2. Losses at the gene ends were 7 bases for V and 6 bases for J; bases not matched to a gene: 8. The CDR3 length is 13 residues. CDR3 DNA sequence: TGTGCCAGCAAGAGCGGGAGTCAGGGCGAGCAGTACTTC. It encodes CASKSGSQGEQYF.

The rearrangement uses TRBV4-3 and TRBJ2-1, with 13 bases identical to TRBD2. CDR1 and CDR2 from the germline V gene are LGHNA and YSLEER. CDR3 size: 18 residues. V shed 0 bases and J 10 bases; nucleotides not matched to a gene: 12. The CDR3 loop is CASSQDLSTSGRAGEQFF. CDR3 nucleotides: TGCGCCAGCAGCCAAGATCTCAGCACTAGCGGGAGGGCCGGAGAGCAGTTCTTC.